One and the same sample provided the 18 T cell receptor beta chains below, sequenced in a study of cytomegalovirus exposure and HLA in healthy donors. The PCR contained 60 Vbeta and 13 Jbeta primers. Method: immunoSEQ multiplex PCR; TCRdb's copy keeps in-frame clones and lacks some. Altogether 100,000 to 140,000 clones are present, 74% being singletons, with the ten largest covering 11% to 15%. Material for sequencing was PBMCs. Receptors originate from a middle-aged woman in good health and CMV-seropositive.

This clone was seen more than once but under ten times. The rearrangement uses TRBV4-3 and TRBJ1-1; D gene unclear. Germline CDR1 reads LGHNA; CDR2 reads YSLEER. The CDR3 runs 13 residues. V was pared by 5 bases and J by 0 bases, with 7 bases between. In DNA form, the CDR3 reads TGCGCCAGCAGCGTGGCAATGAACACTGAAGCTTTCTTT. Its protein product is CASSVAMNTEAFF.

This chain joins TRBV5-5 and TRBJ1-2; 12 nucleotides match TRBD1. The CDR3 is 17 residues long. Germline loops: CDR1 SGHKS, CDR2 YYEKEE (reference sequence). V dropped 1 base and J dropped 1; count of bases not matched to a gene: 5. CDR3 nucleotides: TGTGCCAGCAGCTTGTCCGGGACAGGGGGCGATAACTATGGCTACACCTTC. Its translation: CASSLSGTGGDNYGYTF.

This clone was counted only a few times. CDR3 protein: CASSEGGQGREKLFF. In DNA, the CDR3 is TGTGCCAGCAGTGAAGGGGGACAGGGAAGGGAAAAACTGTTTTTT. The chain couples TRBV6-1 to TRBJ1-4; TRBD1 aligns across 9 bases. CDR1 is MNHNS, CDR2 SASEGT, per germline. The ends lost 1 base at V and 8 bases at J; junction bases unmatched: 5. The CDR3 length is 15 residues.

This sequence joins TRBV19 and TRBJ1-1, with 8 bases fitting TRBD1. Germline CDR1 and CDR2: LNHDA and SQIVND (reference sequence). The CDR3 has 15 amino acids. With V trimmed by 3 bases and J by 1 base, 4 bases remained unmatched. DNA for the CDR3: TGTGCCAGTAGTATTACCGACAGGGGGAACACTGAAGCTTTCTTT. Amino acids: CASSITDRGNTEAFF.

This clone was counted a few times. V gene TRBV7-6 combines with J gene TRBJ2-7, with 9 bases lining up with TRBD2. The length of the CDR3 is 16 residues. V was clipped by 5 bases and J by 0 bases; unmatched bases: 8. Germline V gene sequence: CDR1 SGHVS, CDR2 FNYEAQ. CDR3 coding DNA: TGTGCCAGCAGCCCCAGACTAGCGGCAAACTCCTACGAGCAGTACTTC. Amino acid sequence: CASSPRLAANSYEQYF. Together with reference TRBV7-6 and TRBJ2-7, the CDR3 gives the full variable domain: GAGVSQSPRYKVTKRGQDVALRCDPISGHVSLYWYRQALGQGPEFLTYFNYEAQQDKSGLPNDRFSAERPEGSISTLTIQRTEQRDSAMYRCASSPRLAANSYEQYFGPGTRLTVT.

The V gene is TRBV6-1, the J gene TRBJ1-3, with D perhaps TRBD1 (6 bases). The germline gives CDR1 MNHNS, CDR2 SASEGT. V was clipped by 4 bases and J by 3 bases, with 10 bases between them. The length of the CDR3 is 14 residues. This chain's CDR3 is CASSAQGLGNTIYF. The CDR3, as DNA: TGTGCCAGCAGTGCGCAGGGGCTTGGAAACACCATATATTTT.

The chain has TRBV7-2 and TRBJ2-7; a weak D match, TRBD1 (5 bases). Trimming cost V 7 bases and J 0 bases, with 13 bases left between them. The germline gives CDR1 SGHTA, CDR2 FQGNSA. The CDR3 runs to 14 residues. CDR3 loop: CASTLDSTSYEQYF. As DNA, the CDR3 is TGTGCCAGCACCCTAGACAGTACCTCCTACGAGCAGTACTTC.

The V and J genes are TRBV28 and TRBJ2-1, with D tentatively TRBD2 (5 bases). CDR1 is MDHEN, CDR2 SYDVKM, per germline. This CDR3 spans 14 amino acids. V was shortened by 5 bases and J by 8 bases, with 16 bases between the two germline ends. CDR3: CASSPPGGRDEQFF. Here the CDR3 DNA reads TGTGCCAGCAGTCCCCCTGGAGGCCGGGATGAGCAGTTCTTC. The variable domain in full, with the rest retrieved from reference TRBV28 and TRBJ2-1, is DVKVTQSSRYLVKRTGEKVFLECVQDMDHENMFWYRQDPGLGLRLIYFSYDVKMKEKGDIPEGYSVSREKKERFSLILESASTNQTSMYLCASSPPGGRDEQFFGPGTRLTVL.

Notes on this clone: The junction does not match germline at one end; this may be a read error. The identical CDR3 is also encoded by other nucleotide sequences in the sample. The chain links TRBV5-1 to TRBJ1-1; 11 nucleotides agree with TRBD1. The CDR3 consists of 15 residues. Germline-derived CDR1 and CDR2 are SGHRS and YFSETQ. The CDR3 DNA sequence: TGCGCCAGCAGCTTAGGGACAGGGGGGAACACCGAAGCTTTCTTT. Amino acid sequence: CASSLGTGGNTEAFF.

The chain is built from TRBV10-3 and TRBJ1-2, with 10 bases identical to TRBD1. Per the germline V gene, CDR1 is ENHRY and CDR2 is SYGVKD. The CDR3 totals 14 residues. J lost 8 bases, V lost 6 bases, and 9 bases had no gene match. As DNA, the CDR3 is TGTGCCATCAGAGCTTTAGACAGGGGGCAAGGCTACACCTTC. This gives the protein CAIRALDRGQGYTF.

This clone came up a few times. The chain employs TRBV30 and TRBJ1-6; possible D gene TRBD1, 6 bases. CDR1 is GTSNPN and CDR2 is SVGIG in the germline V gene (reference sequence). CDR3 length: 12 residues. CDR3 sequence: CAWGDTSSPLHF. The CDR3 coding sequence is TGTGCATGGGGGGACACCAGTTCACCCCTCCACTTT.

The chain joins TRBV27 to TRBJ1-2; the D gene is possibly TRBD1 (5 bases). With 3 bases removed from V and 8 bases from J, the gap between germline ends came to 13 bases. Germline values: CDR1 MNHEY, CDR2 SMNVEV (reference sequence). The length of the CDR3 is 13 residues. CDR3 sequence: CASSFHTGGGYTF. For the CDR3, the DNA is TGTGCCAGCAGTTTCCACACCGGGGGGGGCTACACCTTC.

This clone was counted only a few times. The CDR3 nucleotides read TGTGCCAGCAGTTATACCAGGTCTGGCAATCAGCCCCAGCATTTT. As protein: CASSYTRSGNQPQHF. V usage is TRBV6-5 and J usage is TRBJ1-5, with no clear D. Trimming removed 3 bases from V and 2 bases from J, with 11 bases in between. In germline, CDR1 is MNHEY, CDR2 SVGAGI. The CDR3 length is 15 residues.

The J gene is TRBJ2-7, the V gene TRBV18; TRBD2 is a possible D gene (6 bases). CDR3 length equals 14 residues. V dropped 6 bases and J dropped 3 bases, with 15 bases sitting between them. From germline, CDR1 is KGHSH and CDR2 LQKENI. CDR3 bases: TGTGCCAGCTCGCCTTTGGAGGGGCACTACGAGCAGTACTTC. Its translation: CASSPLEGHYEQYF.

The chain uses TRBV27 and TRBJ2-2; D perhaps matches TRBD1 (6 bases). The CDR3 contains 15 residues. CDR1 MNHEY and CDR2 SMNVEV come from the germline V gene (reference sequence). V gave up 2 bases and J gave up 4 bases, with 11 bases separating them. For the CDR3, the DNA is TGTGCCAGCAGTTTAAACAGGGTGAGCACCGGGGAGCTGTTTTTT. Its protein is CASSLNRVSTGELFF.

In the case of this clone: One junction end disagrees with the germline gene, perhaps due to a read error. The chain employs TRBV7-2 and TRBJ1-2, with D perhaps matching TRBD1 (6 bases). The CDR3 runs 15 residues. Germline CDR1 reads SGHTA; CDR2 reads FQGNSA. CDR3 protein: CASSPGTTNLYGHTF. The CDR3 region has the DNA TGTGCCAGCAGCCCCGGGACAACCAACCTGTATGGCCACACCTTC.

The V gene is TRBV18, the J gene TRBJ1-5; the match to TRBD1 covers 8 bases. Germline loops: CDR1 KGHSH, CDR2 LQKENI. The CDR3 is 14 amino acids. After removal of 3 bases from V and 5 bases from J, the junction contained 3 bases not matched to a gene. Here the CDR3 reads CASSPQGADQPQHF. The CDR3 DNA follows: TGTGCCAGCTCACCGCAGGGGGCGGATCAGCCCCAGCATTTT.

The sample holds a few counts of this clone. CDR3 bases: TGTGCCATCAGTGACGGGACAGGGTCGAGGATCTACGAGCAGTACTTC. Its protein is CAISDGTGSRIYEQYF. The chain recombines TRBV10-3 with TRBJ2-7, with 9 bases identical to TRBD1. Per germline, CDR1 ENHRY and CDR2 SYGVKD. The V segment lost 3 bases and the J segment 3 bases; nucleotides outside the gene matches: 9. The CDR3 has 16 amino acids.